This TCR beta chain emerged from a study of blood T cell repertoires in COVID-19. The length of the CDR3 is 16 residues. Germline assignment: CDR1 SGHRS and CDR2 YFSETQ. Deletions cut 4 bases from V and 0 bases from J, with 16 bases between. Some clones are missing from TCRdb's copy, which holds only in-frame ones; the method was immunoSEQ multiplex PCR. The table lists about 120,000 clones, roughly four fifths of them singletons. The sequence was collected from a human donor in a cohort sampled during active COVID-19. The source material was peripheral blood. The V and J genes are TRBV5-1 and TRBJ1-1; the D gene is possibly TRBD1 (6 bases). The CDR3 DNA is TGCGCCAGCAGCCTGGGACACTCTAATATGAACACTGAAGCTTTCTTT. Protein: CASSLGHSNMNTEAFF.